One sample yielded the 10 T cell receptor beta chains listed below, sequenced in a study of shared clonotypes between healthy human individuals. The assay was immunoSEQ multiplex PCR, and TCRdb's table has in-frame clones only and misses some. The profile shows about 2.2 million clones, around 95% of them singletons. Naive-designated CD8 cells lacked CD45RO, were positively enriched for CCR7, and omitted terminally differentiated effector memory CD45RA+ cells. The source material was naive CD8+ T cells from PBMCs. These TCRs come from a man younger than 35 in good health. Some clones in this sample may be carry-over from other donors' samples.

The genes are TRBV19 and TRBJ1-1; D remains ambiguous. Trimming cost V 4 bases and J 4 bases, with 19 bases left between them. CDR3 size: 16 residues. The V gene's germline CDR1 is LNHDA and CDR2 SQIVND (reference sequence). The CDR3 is CASSTGKERAGTEAFF. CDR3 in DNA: TGTGCCAGTAGTACGGGAAAGGAGAGGGCAGGCACTGAAGCTTTCTTT.

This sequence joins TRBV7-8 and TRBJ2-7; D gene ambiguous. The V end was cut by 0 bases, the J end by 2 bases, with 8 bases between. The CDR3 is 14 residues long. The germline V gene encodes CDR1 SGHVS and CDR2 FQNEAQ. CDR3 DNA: TGTGCCAGCAGCTTAGCGGGCGGAGCCTACGAGCAGTACTTC. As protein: CASSLAGGAYEQYF.

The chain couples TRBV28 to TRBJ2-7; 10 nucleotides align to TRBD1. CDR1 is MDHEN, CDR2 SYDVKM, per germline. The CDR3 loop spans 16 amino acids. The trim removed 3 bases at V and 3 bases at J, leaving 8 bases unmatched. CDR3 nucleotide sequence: TGTGCCAGCAGTTTCCCGTGGACAGGGGGTGGCTACGAGCAGTACTTC. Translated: CASSFPWTGGGYEQYF.

The CDR3 here is CASNHPRDRATGELFF. CDR3 sequence (DNA): TGTGCCAGCAACCACCCCCGGGACAGGGCCACCGGGGAGCTGTTTTTT. The chain links TRBV28 to TRBJ2-2, with 9 bases fitting TRBD1. V dropped 7 bases and J dropped 4; count of bases not matched to a gene: 10. From germline, CDR1 is MDHEN and CDR2 SYDVKM. The CDR3 extends over 16 amino acids.

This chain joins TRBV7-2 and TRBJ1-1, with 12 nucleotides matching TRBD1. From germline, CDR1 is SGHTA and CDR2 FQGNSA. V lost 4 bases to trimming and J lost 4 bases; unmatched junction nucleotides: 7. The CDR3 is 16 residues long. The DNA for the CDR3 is TGTGCCAGCAGCTCCCGGGACAGGGGGCATCGCACTGAAGCTTTCTTT. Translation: CASSSRDRGHRTEAFF. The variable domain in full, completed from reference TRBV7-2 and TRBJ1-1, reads GAGVSQSPSNKVTEKGKDVELRCDPISGHTALYWYRQSLGQGLEFLIYFQGNSAPDKSGLPSDRFSAERTGGSVSTLTIQRTQQEDSAVYLCASSSRDRGHRTEAFFGQGTRLTVV.

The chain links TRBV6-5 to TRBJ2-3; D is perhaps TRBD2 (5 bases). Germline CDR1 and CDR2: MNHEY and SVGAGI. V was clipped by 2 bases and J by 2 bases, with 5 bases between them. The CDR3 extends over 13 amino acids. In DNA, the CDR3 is TGTGCCAGCAGTTACGACTACACAGATACGCAGTATTTT. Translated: CASSYDYTDTQYF.

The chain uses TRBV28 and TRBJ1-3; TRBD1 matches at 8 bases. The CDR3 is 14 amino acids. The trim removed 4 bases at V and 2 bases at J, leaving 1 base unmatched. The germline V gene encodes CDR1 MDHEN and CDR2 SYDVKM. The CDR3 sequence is CASSWTGPGNTIYF. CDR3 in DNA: TGTGCCAGCAGTTGGACAGGGCCTGGAAACACCATATATTTT.

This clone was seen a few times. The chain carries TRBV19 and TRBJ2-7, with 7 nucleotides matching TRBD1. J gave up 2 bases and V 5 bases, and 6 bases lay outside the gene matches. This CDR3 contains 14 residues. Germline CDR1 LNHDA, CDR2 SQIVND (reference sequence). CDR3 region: CASSSRQGTYEQYF. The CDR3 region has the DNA TGTGCCAGTAGTTCCCGACAGGGTACCTACGAGCAGTACTTC. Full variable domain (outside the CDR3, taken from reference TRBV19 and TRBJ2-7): DGGITQSPKYLFRKEGQNVTLSCEQNLNHDAMYWYRQDPGQGLRLIYYSQIVNDFQKGDIAEGYSVSREKKESFPLTVTSAQKNPTAFYLCASSSRQGTYEQYFGPGTRLTVT.

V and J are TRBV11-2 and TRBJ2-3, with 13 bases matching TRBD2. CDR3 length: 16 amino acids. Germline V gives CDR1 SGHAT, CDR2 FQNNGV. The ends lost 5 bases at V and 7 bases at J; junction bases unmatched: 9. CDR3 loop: CASSPRTSGRSYTQYF. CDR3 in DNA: TGTGCCAGCAGCCCGAGGACTAGCGGGAGAAGTTATACGCAGTATTTT.

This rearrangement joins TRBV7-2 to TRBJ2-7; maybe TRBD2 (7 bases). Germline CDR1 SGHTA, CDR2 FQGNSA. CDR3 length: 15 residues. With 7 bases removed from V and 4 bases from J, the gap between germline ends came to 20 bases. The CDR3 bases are TGTGCCAGCACCCCTTCACCGGGGGGCTGGTACGAGCAGTACTTC. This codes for CASTPSPGGWYEQYF.